Following are 4 T cell receptor beta chains from one sample sequenced in a study of shared clonotypes between healthy human individuals. Measured with immunoSEQ multiplex PCR; TCRdb has only the in-frame clones, and not every one. The sample includes about 2.2 million clones, about 93% seen only once; the top ten take roughly 1.7%. CD45RO-negative, CCR7-positively selected cells formed the naive CD8 fraction, excluding terminally differentiated effector memory CD45RA+ cells. Specimen: naive CD8+ T cells from PBMCs. The receptors were gathered from a man between 18 and 29 years old in good health. Some clones in this sample may be carry-over from other donors' samples.

The chain combines TRBV7-9 with TRBJ2-7; D is uncertain. Trimming cost V 1 base and J 2 bases, with 9 bases left between them. In germline, CDR1 is SEHNR, CDR2 FQNEAQ (reference sequence). The CDR3 sequence is 14 residues long. CDR3 amino acids: CASSLVSLAYEQYF. The CDR3 DNA follows: TGTGCCAGCAGCTTAGTCAGTCTGGCCTACGAGCAGTACTTC.

The V gene is TRBV7-8, the J gene TRBJ2-5, with a tentative D call TRBD1 (5 bases). CDR1 is SGHVS, CDR2 FQNEAQ, per germline. The CDR3 covers 15 residues. V lost 3 bases and J 5 bases, leaving 16 bases between the germline ends. The CDR3 bases are TGTGCCAGCAGCTTCATCCAGGGTGATGAGGAGACCCAGTACTTC. Its translation is CASSFIQGDEETQYF. Filled out from reference TRBV7-8 and TRBJ2-5, the complete variable domain reads GAGVSQSPRYKVAKRGQDVALRCDPISGHVSLFWYQQALGQGPEFLTYFQNEAQLDKSGLPSDRFFAERPEGSVSTLKIQRTQQEDSAVYLCASSFIQGDEETQYFGPGTRLLVL.

As regards this clone: Other DNA sequences within the sample encode an identical CDR3. The CDR3 DNA is TGTGCCATCAACAGCGGAAGCTCCTACAATGAGCAGTTCTTC. Translating gives CAINSGSSYNEQFF. The rearrangement joins TRBV10-3 to TRBJ2-1, with a tentative D call TRBD2 (5 bases). The germline V gene has CDR1 ENHRY and CDR2 SYGVKD. The CDR3 is made up of 14 amino acids. V gave up 7 bases and J gave up 0 bases, with 10 bases separating them.

The chain joins TRBV14 to TRBJ2-1; tentatively, D is TRBD1 (6 bases). Deletions cut 6 bases from V and 7 bases from J, with 10 bases between. CDR3 size: 12 residues. Germline V gives CDR1 SGHDN, CDR2 FVKESK. CDR3 protein: CASSRRGNEQFF. The CDR3, as DNA: TGTGCCAGCAGTCGCAGGGGAAATGAGCAGTTCTTC.